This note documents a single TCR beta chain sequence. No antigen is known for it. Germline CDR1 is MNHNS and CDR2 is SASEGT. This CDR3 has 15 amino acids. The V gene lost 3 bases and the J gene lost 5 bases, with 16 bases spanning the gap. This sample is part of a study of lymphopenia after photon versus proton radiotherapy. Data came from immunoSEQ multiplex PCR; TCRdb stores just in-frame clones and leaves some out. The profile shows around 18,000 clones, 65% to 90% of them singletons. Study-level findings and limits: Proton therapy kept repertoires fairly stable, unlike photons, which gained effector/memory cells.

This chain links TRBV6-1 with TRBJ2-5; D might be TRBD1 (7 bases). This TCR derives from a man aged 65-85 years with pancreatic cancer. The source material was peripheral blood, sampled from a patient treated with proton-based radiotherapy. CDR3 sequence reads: CASSDVQGGLETQYF. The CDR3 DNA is TGTGCCAGCAGTGATGTCCAGGGGGGATTGGAGACCCAGTACTTC.